The text below deals with one T cell receptor (beta chain). Antigen: not known. The sample is drawn from a study of beta chain features in type 1 diabetes. Trimming took 2 bases from V and 2 from J; bases not matched to a gene: 7. The germline CDR1 and CDR2 sequences are MGHRA and YSYEKL. CDR3 length equals 18 residues. As every portion of the isolated RNA was reverse transcribed, the sequencing read expressed TCRB transcripts. Clones were read by immunoSEQ multiplex PCR, and TCRdb kept only the in-frame ones, dropping some. The sample shows 240,000 or so clones, roughly 13% of them seen only once. Only one heparinised blood draw was taken per donor, and its volume averaged about 116 mL. Study results and caveats: Researchers report that Type 1 diabetes patients had moderately but significantly shorter TCRB CDR3s across all four CD4+ subsets.

This TCR was sampled from a man in his thirties or forties with type 1 diabetes. This chain joins TRBV4-1 and TRBJ1-4, with 11 bases lining up with TRBD1. The sample was naive CD4+ T cells from blood. CDR3 loop: CASSQRRTGGATNEKLFF. The DNA of the CDR3 is TGCGCCAGCAGCCAACGCCGGACAGGGGGCGCGACTAATGAAAAACTGTTTTTT.